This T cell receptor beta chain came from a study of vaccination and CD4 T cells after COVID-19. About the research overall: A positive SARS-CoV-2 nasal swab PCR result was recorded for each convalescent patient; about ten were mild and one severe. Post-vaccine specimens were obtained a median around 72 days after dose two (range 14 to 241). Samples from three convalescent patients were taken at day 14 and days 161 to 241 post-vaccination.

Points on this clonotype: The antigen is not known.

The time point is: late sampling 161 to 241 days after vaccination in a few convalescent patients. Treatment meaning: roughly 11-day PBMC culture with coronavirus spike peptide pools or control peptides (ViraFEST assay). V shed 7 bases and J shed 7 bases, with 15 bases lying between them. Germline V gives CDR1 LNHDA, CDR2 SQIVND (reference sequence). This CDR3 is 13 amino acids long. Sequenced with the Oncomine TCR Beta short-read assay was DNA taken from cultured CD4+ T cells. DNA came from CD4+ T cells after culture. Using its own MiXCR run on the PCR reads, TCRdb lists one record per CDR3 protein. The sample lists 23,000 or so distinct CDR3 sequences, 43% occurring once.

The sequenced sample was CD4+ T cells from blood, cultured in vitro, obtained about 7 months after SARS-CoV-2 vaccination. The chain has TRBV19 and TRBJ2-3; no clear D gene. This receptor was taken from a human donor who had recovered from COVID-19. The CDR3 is CASKSVSGNTQYF. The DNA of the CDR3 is TGTGCCAGTAAGTCAGTCTCTGGAAATACGCAGTATTTT. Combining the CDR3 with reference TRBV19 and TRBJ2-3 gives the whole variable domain DGGITQSPKYLFRKEGQNVTLSCEQNLNHDAMYWYRQDPGQGLRLIYYSQIVNDFQKGDIAEGYSVSREKKESFPLTVTSAQKNPTAFYLCASKSVSGNTQYFGPGTRLTVL.